Following are 20 T cell receptor beta chains from one sample sequenced in a study of blood T cell repertoires in COVID-19. The table came from immunoSEQ multiplex PCR; TCRdb's copy has only in-frame clones and leaves some out. Of 300,000 to 400,000 clones listed, more than 85% are singletons. Sequenced sample: PBMCs or T cells enriched from blood (not recorded which). Every receptor here comes from a woman aged 25 to 39 who had been exposed to COVID-19.

The chain couples TRBV5-5 to TRBJ2-1; tentative D call: TRBD2 (8 bases). Trimming took 2 bases from V and 8 from J, leaving 20 bases between them. The CDR3 extends over 16 amino acids. Germline CDR1 and CDR2: SGHKS and YYEKEE (reference sequence). DNA for the CDR3: TGTGCCAGCAGCTTTGACCCGTACAGGGGACTAGATGAGCAGTTCTTC. As protein: CASSFDPYRGLDEQFF.

The chain has TRBV18 and TRBJ2-3, with 10 bases identical to TRBD1. The CDR3 contains 15 residues. The V gene end was trimmed by 4 bases and the J gene end by 7 bases; junction bases not matched to a gene: 8. Germline assignment: CDR1 KGHSH and CDR2 LQKENI. DNA for the CDR3: TGTGCCAGCTCACTCGACAGGGGGCGCGGGCATACGCAGTATTTT. This sequence encodes CASSLDRGRGHTQYF.

The chain employs TRBV27 and TRBJ1-2; D is unresolved. The germline gives CDR1 MNHEY, CDR2 SMNVEV (reference sequence). V was pared by 2 bases and J by 3 bases, with 10 bases between. The CDR3 is made up of 14 amino acids. The CDR3 loop reads CASSLNVGHYGYTF. The CDR3 DNA reads TGTGCCAGCAGTTTAAATGTGGGCCACTATGGCTACACCTTC.

V is TRBV6-2 or TRBV6-3 and J is TRBJ2-7; 10 bases are shared with TRBD1. J was trimmed by 4 bases and V by 6 bases; bases with no gene match: 9. The CDR3 contains 15 residues. Per germline, CDR1 MNHEY and CDR2 SVGEGT. In DNA form, the CDR3 reads TGTGCCAGCAGCTTACGTCGGGACAGGGGTTACGAGCAGTACTTC. Its translation: CASSLRRDRGYEQYF.

The rearrangement links TRBV9 to TRBJ1-2, with D maybe TRBD1 (5 bases). The CDR3 extends over 13 amino acids. Germline CDR1 and CDR2: SGDLS and YYNGEE. Trimming shortened V by 2 bases and J by 7 bases, and 12 bases separated the two germline ends. CDR3 nucleotide sequence: TGTGCCAGCAGCGTCGGGGGGAGTTTTGGCTACACCTTC. Protein: CASSVGGSFGYTF.

This clone has only a few counts. The J gene is TRBJ1-2, the V gene TRBV5-1; D remains ambiguous. Germline lookup yields CDR1 SGHRS and CDR2 YFSETQ. The CDR3 runs to 13 residues. V gave up 4 bases and J gave up 0 bases, with 7 bases separating them. The CDR3 loop is CASSQDSNYGYTF. The CDR3 bases are TGCGCCAGCAGCCAGGACTCTAACTATGGCTACACCTTC.

CDR3 residues: CASSFQGQGTANEKLFF. The DNA of the CDR3 is TGCGCCAGCAGCTTTCAAGGACAGGGGACCGCTAATGAAAAACTGTTTTTT. The chain is built from TRBV5-1 and TRBJ1-4; 9 nucleotides agree with TRBD1. CDR3 length: 17 residues. V lost 2 bases, J lost 3 bases, and 8 bases stayed unmatched. The V gene's germline CDR1 is SGHRS and CDR2 YFSETQ.

As to this clone: This sample also contains other DNA sequences that code for the same CDR3. The chain carries TRBV7-9 and TRBJ1-2; the D is unclear. Between the trimmed V and J ends, which lost 5 bases and 0 bases, there was a span of 10 bases. The CDR3 contains 14 residues. Germline-derived CDR1 and CDR2 are SEHNR and FQNEAQ (reference sequence). CDR3 residues: CASSRGEANYGYTF. Here the CDR3 DNA reads TGTGCCAGCAGCCGGGGTGAAGCTAACTATGGCTACACCTTC.

This rearrangement joins TRBV7-2 to TRBJ1-3; D remains unclear. Germline V gene data show CDR1 as SGHTA and CDR2 as FQGNSA. CDR3 length equals 13 residues. With 1 base removed from V and 8 bases from J, the gap between germline ends came to 9 bases. Written as DNA, the CDR3 is TGTGCCAGCAGCTTAGATGGGCCAGACACCATATATTTT. The encoded protein is CASSLDGPDTIYF.

The chain is built from TRBV27 and TRBJ2-7; TRBD1 might be the D (5 bases). This CDR3 comprises 12 residues. Deletions cut 5 bases from V and 6 bases from J, with 11 bases between. Per germline, CDR1 MNHEY and CDR2 SMNVEV (reference sequence). CDR3 DNA sequence: TGTGCCAGCAGTCAACCTCAGGGCGAGCAGTACTTC. Its translation is CASSQPQGEQYF.

This chain connects TRBV6-7 to TRBJ1-1; D unclear. TRBV6-7 is an ORF; its function is uncertain. V was shortened by 5 bases and J by 1 base, with 11 bases between the two germline ends. This CDR3 has 14 residues. The CDR3 here is CASSHPPGNTEAFF. The CDR3, as DNA: TGTGCCAGCAGTCATCCCCCAGGGAACACTGAAGCTTTCTTT.

This chain links TRBV20-1 with TRBJ2-5, with D possibly matching TRBD2 (6 bases). Trimming shortened V by 3 bases and J by 4 bases, and 15 bases separated the two germline ends. This CDR3 is built from 14 residues. Germline-derived CDR1 and CDR2 are DFQATT and SNEGSKA (reference sequence). CDR3 DNA: TGCAGTGCTAGTGAGCCGACTAGAGGAGAGACCCAGTACTTC. It yields the protein CSASEPTRGETQYF.

The gene calls are TRBV11-2 and TRBJ1-2; perhaps TRBD1 as D (5 bases). Germline V CDR1 and CDR2: SGHAT, FQNNGV. The CDR3 is made up of 16 amino acids. With 5 bases removed from V and 4 bases from J, the gap between germline ends came to 20 bases. DNA for the CDR3: TGTGCCAGCAGCCTCGAGATGGGGTGGCAGGGCTATGGCTACACCTTC. Its translation is CASSLEMGWQGYGYTF.

The chain employs TRBV27 and TRBJ1-2, with TRBD1 matching over 7 bases. CDR1 and CDR2 (germline): MNHEY, SMNVEV (reference sequence). The CDR3 totals 14 residues. Trimming removed 3 bases from V and 1 base from J; junction bases left unmatched: 2. The CDR3 here is CASSLTGHNYGYTF. CDR3 nucleotide sequence: TGTGCCAGCAGTTTGACAGGGCATAACTATGGCTACACCTTC.

This chain joins TRBV5-1 and TRBJ1-1; 10 nucleotides agree with TRBD1. Per the germline V gene, CDR1 is SGHRS and CDR2 is YFSETQ. CDR3 length equals 13 residues. V gave up 4 bases and J gave up 10 bases; unmatched junction bases: 7. The CDR3 DNA follows: TGCGCCAGCAGCACGGGACAGGGGCTCGGAGCTTTCTTT. Its protein is CASSTGQGLGAFF.

This chain uses TRBV7-2 with TRBJ2-1; TRBD2 matches at 10 bases. The CDR3 consists of 14 residues. From germline, CDR1 is SGHTA and CDR2 FQGNSA. The J segment lost 8 bases and the V segment lost 5 bases, leaving 6 bases of the junction unmatched. The CDR3: CASSISGGFDEQFF. The CDR3 DNA reads as TGTGCCAGCAGCATTAGCGGGGGGTTCGATGAGCAGTTCTTC.

In this sample, this clone turned up once. The V and J genes are TRBV12-5 and TRBJ1-2; 9 nucleotides match TRBD1. The V segment lost 4 bases and the J segment 5 bases; nucleotides outside the gene matches: 8. CDR1 is LGHNT, CDR2 FRNRAP, per germline. The CDR3 is 15 residues long. CDR3 loop: CASGSGTGLRYGYTF. The CDR3 nucleotides are TGTGCTAGTGGTTCGGGGACAGGGTTGAGGTATGGCTACACCTTC.

This clone was recorded once. V usage is TRBV5-6 and J usage is TRBJ1-2; TRBD1 matches 8 bases. The germline V gene encodes CDR1 SGHDT and CDR2 YYEEEE. The CDR3 covers 15 residues. V lost 0 bases, J lost 6 bases, and 7 bases stayed unmatched. CDR3 coding DNA: TGTGCCAGCAGCTTGGTCGCCCAGGGGGCTGATGGCTACACCTTC. Encoded protein: CASSLVAQGADGYTF.

J is TRBJ1-2 and V is TRBV10-3; 7 bases match TRBD1. This CDR3 region has 15 residues. Germline CDR1 ENHRY, CDR2 SYGVKD. V was pared by 7 bases and J by 4 bases, with 12 bases of the junction left unmatched. The CDR3 here is CAITTGTEKSYGYTF. CDR3 nucleotides: TGTGCCATCACCACCGGGACAGAGAAAAGCTATGGCTACACCTTC.

The rearrangement joins TRBV6-5 to TRBJ1-5; the D gene is possibly TRBD1 (5 bases). The CDR3 totals 15 residues. Germline V gene data show CDR1 as MNHEY and CDR2 as SVGAGI. Trimming cost V 6 bases and J 4 bases, with 16 bases left between them. The CDR3 here is CASSSWGGGNQPQHF. The CDR3 nucleotides are TGTGCCAGCAGCTCCTGGGGGGGTGGAAATCAGCCCCAGCATTTT.